Listed below are T cell receptor beta chains from one sample, sequenced in a study of cytomegalovirus exposure and HLA in healthy donors. Measured with immunoSEQ multiplex PCR; TCRdb has only the in-frame clones, and not every one. The sample yields some 160,000 clones, approximately 80% seen once. Sequencing was carried out using PBMCs. Every receptor here comes from a woman in her 40s in good health and CMV-seropositive. Both conserved end residues are part of each CDR3. Fields, in order: J gene, D gene, clone size, V gene, CDR3 protein, CDR3 DNA. The D gene is left open where the match is weak. Only part of the rows carry a size: once, few, many, or a class if the clone is expanded.

j_call: TRBJ2-3
d_call: TRBD1
clone_size: .
v_call: TRBV5-4
cdr3_aa: CASSLEGAPTDTQYF
cdr3_nt: TGTGCCAGCAGCTTGGAGGGGGCCCCCACAGATACGCAGTATTTT

j_call: TRBJ2-1
d_call: TRBD2
clone_size: .
v_call: TRBV9
cdr3_aa: CASSVDPGGVRNEQFF
cdr3_nt: TGTGCCAGCAGCGTTGATCCGGGAGGGGTGCGAAATGAGCAGTTCTTC

j_call: TRBJ1-3
d_call: .
clone_size: .
v_call: TRBV18
cdr3_aa: CASSLGADSGNTIYF
cdr3_nt: TGTGCCAGCTCACTAGGGGCCGACTCTGGAAACACCATATATTTT

j_call: TRBJ1-5
d_call: TRBD1
clone_size: .
v_call: TRBV25-1
cdr3_aa: CASSGTGSQPQHF
cdr3_nt: TGTGCCAGCAGTGGGACAGGTAGTCAGCCCCAGCATTTT

j_call: TRBJ1-1
d_call: .
clone_size: .
v_call: TRBV19
cdr3_aa: CASGDYLLTEAFF
cdr3_nt: TGTGCCAGCGGAGACTATCTTTTAACTGAAGCTTTCTTT

j_call: TRBJ2-3
d_call: .
clone_size: .
v_call: TRBV27
cdr3_aa: CASNDSGGPSDTQYF
cdr3_nt: TGTGCCAGCAATGATAGCGGAGGCCCATCAGATACGCAGTATTTT

j_call: TRBJ1-2
d_call: .
clone_size: .
v_call: TRBV7-2
cdr3_aa: CASSLEISYGYTF
cdr3_nt: TGTGCCAGCAGCTTAGAAATCTCCTACGGCTACACCTTC

j_call: TRBJ1-5
d_call: .
clone_size: .
v_call: TRBV18
cdr3_aa: CASSPRRQINQPQHF
cdr3_nt: TGTGCCAGCTCACCACGTAGACAGATCAATCAGCCCCAGCATTTT

j_call: TRBJ2-7
d_call: .
clone_size: .
v_call: TRBV5-1
cdr3_aa: CASSPETGPYEQYF
cdr3_nt: TGCGCCAGCAGCCCAGAGACAGGTCCCTACGAGCAGTACTTC

j_call: TRBJ2-1
d_call: TRBD2
clone_size: .
v_call: TRBV11-2
cdr3_aa: CASSVGTSWDEQFF
cdr3_nt: TGTGCCAGCAGTGTCGGGACTAGTTGGGATGAGCAGTTCTTC

j_call: TRBJ2-5
d_call: .
clone_size: once
v_call: TRBV11-2
cdr3_aa: CASTRGRAETQYF
cdr3_nt: TGTGCCAGCACTAGGGGGAGGGCAGAGACCCAGTACTTC

j_call: TRBJ2-3
d_call: TRBD1
clone_size: .
v_call: TRBV18
cdr3_aa: CASSEDRGLDTQYF
cdr3_nt: TGTGCCAGCTCCGAGGACAGGGGGCTAGATACGCAGTATTTT

j_call: TRBJ1-1
d_call: TRBD1
clone_size: .
v_call: TRBV7-2
cdr3_aa: CASSHRDRLAEAFF
cdr3_nt: TGTGCCAGCAGTCACAGGGACAGGCTGGCTGAAGCTTTCTTT

j_call: TRBJ2-1
d_call: TRBD2
clone_size: .
v_call: TRBV28
cdr3_aa: CASSLGRDPYNEQFF
cdr3_nt: TGTGCCAGCAGTTTAGGGAGGGACCCTTACAATGAGCAGTTCTTC

j_call: TRBJ1-2
d_call: .
clone_size: .
v_call: TRBV27
cdr3_aa: CASSSAGANYGYTF
cdr3_nt: TGTGCCAGCAGTTCGGCAGGGGCTAACTATGGCTACACCTTC

j_call: TRBJ1-1
d_call: .
clone_size: .
v_call: TRBV27
cdr3_aa: CASSLGESTEAFF
cdr3_nt: TGTGCCAGCAGTTTAGGGGAGAGCACTGAAGCTTTCTTT

j_call: TRBJ2-5
d_call: TRBD2
clone_size: .
v_call: TRBV9
cdr3_aa: CASSARLSSGQETQYF
cdr3_nt: TGTGCCAGCAGCGCAAGGCTATCTAGCGGGCAAGAGACCCAGTACTTC

j_call: TRBJ2-7
d_call: .
clone_size: .
v_call: TRBV11-1
cdr3_aa: CASSLMEATEEQYF
cdr3_nt: TGTGCCAGCAGCTTAATGGAGGCGACGGAGGAGCAGTACTTC

j_call: TRBJ2-1
d_call: TRBD1
clone_size: .
v_call: TRBV7-9
cdr3_aa: CASSLAGTVNEQFF
cdr3_nt: TGTGCCAGCAGCTTAGCGGGGACAGTCAATGAGCAGTTCTTC

j_call: TRBJ1-5
d_call: .
clone_size: .
v_call: TRBV11-2
cdr3_aa: CASSRTGVDQPQHF
cdr3_nt: TGTGCCAGCAGCCGGACGGGGGTAGATCAGCCCCAGCATTTT

j_call: TRBJ1-6
d_call: TRBD1
clone_size: .
v_call: TRBV28
cdr3_aa: CASSPPGQAPPRPLHF
cdr3_nt: TGTGCCAGCAGTCCCCCGGGACAGGCCCCTCCAAGGCCCCTCCACTTT

j_call: TRBJ2-2
d_call: TRBD1
clone_size: .
v_call: TRBV7-9
cdr3_aa: CASSLGTGDTGELFF
cdr3_nt: TGTGCCAGCAGCTTAGGGACAGGGGACACCGGGGAGCTGTTTTTT

j_call: TRBJ2-3
d_call: .
clone_size: .
v_call: TRBV9
cdr3_aa: CASSPGTYSTDTQYF
cdr3_nt: TGTGCCAGCAGCCCGGGGACTTATAGCACAGATACGCAGTATTTT

j_call: TRBJ2-1
d_call: TRBD2
clone_size: .
v_call: TRBV15
cdr3_aa: CATSRDMLAGRHAQFF
cdr3_nt: TGTGCCACCAGCAGAGATATGCTAGCGGGGCGCCACGCGCAGTTCTTC

j_call: TRBJ2-7
d_call: .
clone_size: .
v_call: TRBV4-3
cdr3_aa: CASSQARGYEQYF
cdr3_nt: TGCGCCAGCAGCCAAGCAAGGGGCTACGAGCAGTACTTC

j_call: TRBJ2-7
d_call: .
clone_size: .
v_call: TRBV7-2
cdr3_aa: CASRSLGRDSYEQYF
cdr3_nt: TGTGCCAGCAGATCCCTTGGGCGGGACTCCTACGAGCAGTACTTC

j_call: TRBJ2-7
d_call: TRBD2
clone_size: .
v_call: TRBV29-1
cdr3_aa: CSVGGTSGLFYEQYF
cdr3_nt: TGCAGCGTTGGAGGGACTAGCGGCTTATTCTACGAGCAGTACTTC

j_call: TRBJ2-1
d_call: TRBD2
clone_size: few
v_call: TRBV6-5
cdr3_aa: CASVGLAGVGDEQFF
cdr3_nt: TGTGCCAGCGTTGGACTAGCGGGAGTTGGGGATGAGCAGTTCTTC

j_call: TRBJ2-2
d_call: .
clone_size: .
v_call: TRBV6-5
cdr3_aa: CASSRSRGGELFF
cdr3_nt: TGTGCCAGCAGCAGGAGTCGGGGCGGGGAGCTGTTTTTT

j_call: TRBJ2-1
d_call: TRBD2
clone_size: .
v_call: TRBV7-2
cdr3_aa: CASSFTSGLSSYNEQFF
cdr3_nt: TGTGCCAGCAGCTTTACTAGCGGGCTTTCCTCCTACAATGAGCAGTTCTTC

j_call: TRBJ1-2
d_call: TRBD1
clone_size: .
v_call: TRBV2
cdr3_aa: CASSQTGTYGYTF
cdr3_nt: TGTGCCAGCAGTCAGACAGGGACGTATGGCTACACCTTC

j_call: TRBJ2-4
d_call: .
clone_size: .
v_call: TRBV6-4
cdr3_aa: CASSVGRGDIQYF
cdr3_nt: TGTGCCAGCAGTGTAGGTAGAGGAGACATTCAGTACTTC

j_call: TRBJ2-2
d_call: .
clone_size: .
v_call: TRBV10-1
cdr3_aa: CASSEARQDSAGELFF
cdr3_nt: TGCGCCAGCAGTGAGGCTAGACAGGATTCGGCCGGGGAGCTGTTTTTT

j_call: TRBJ2-1
d_call: TRBD1
clone_size: .
v_call: TRBV30
cdr3_aa: CAWNPTGGFNEQFF
cdr3_nt: TGTGCCTGGAATCCGACAGGGGGCTTCAATGAGCAGTTCTTC

j_call: TRBJ1-4
d_call: TRBD1
clone_size: few
v_call: TRBV5-1
cdr3_aa: CASSFRQGVDEKLFF
cdr3_nt: TGCGCCAGCAGCTTCAGACAGGGTGTGGATGAAAAACTGTTTTTT

j_call: TRBJ2-6
d_call: .
clone_size: .
v_call: TRBV7-8
cdr3_aa: CASSTGGGLFGANVLTF
cdr3_nt: TGTGCCAGCAGCACCGGGGGTGGGTTATTTGGGGCCAACGTCCTGACTTTC